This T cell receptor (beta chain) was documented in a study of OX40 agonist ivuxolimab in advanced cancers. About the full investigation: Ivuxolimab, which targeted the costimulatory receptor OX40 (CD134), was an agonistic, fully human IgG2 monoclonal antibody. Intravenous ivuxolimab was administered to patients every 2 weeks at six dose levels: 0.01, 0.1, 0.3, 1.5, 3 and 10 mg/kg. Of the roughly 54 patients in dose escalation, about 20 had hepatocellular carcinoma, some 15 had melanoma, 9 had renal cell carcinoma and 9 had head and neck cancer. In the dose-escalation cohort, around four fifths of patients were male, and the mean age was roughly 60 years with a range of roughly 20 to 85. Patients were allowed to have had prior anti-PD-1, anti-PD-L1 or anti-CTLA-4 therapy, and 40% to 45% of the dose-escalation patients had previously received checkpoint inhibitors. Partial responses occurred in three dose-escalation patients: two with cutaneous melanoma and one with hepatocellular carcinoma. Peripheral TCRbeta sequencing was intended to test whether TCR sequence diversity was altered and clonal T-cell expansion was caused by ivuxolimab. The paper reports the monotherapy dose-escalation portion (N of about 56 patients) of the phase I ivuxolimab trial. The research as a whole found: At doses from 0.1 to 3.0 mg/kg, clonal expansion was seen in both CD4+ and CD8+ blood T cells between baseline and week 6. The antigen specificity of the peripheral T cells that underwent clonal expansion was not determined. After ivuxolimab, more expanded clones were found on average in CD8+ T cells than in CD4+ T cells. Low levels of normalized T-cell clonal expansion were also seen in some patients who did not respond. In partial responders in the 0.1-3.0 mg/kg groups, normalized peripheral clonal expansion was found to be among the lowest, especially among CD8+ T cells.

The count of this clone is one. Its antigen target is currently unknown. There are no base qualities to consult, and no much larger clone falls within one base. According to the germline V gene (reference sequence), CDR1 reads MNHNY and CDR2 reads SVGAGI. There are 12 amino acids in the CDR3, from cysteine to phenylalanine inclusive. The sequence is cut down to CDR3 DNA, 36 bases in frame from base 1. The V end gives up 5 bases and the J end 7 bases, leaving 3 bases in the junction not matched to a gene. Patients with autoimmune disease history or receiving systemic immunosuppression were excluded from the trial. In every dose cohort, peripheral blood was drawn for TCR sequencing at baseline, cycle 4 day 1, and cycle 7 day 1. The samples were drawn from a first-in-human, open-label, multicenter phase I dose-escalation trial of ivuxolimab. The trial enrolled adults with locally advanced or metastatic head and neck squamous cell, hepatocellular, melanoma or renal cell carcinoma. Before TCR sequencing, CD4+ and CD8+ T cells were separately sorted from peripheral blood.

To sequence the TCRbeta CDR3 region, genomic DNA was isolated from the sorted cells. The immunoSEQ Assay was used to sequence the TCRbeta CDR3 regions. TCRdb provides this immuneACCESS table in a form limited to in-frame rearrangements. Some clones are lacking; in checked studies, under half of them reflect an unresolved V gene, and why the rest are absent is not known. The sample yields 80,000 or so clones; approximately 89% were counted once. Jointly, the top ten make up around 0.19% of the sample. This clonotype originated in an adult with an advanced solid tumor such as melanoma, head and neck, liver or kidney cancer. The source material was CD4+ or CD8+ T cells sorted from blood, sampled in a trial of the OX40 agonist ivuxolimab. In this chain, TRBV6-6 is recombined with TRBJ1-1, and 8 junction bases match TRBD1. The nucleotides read TGTGCCAGCAGTCCGGACAGGGATGAAGCTTTCTTT. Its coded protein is CASSPDRDEAFF.